This TCR beta chain was identified in a study of long-term antiretroviral therapy in people with HIV. Survey-level resolution applied to immunoSEQ assay v3.0. TCRdb keeps only in-frame clones here, not all; method: immunoSEQ multiplex PCR. The sample carries under 45,000 clones, 85% recorded once. The clonotype was recovered from a woman between 50 and 59 years old with HIV. The sample in question was unsorted PBMCs, obtained 3.1 years after starting antiretroviral therapy.

CDR3 sequence reads: CASQPERGDNEKLFF. Written as DNA, the CDR3 is TGTGCCAGCCAGCCGGAAAGGGGAGATAATGAAAAACTGTTTTTT. The rearrangement uses TRBV2 and TRBJ1-4, with D possibly being TRBD1 (5 bases). There are 15 residues in the CDR3. Germline CDR1 SNHLY, CDR2 FYNNEI. Trimming left V 8 bases short and J 4 bases short, with 17 bases between.